This is a list of T cell receptor beta chains from one sample in a study of control samples from healthy donors and cancer patients. Assay used: immunoSEQ multiplex PCR; TCRdb lists only in-frame clones, some missing. The repertoire consists of 150,000 to 200,000 clones, with 91% occurring once and the leading ten covering around 2%. Sequencing was performed on blood. Receptor source: a woman in her thirties or forties in good health. The CDR3 runs from the conserved cysteine through the conserved F or W.

TRBJ2-7 | TRBV6-1 | CASSEAGDRAYEQYF
TRBJ1-2 | TRBV28 | CASSLLTTGYTF
TRBJ2-3 | TRBV18 | CASSPPARGAPYF
TRBJ2-5 | TRBV7-2 | CASSLVSVYQETQYF
TRBJ1-6 | TRBV10-3 | CAISERDGNSPLHF
TRBJ2-1 | TRBV4-1 | CASSPLGEAGEQFF
TRBJ2-1 | TRBV4-1 | CASSQDWGTYNEQFF
TRBJ1-5 | TRBV27 | CASTLLGDQPQHF
TRBJ1-3 | TRBV5-1 | CASSNLATVGNTIYF
TRBJ2-3 | TRBV27 | CASRTHTDTQYF
TRBJ2-2 | TRBV11-2 | CASSPPGHYTGELFF
TRBJ2-6 | TRBV10-3 | CAIRPGPRGVLTF